This TCR beta chain was sequenced in a study of T cells in Graves' hyperthyroidism and ophthalmopathy. Overall study results and limits: Most thyroid clonotypes with frequency above 0.001 were detected in blood. Ophthalmopathy got predicted by the model a median roughly 6.1 months before its onset. Ophthalmopathy was distinguished from stable hyperthyroidism by 13 V-J signatures.

This clonotype was seen repeatedly, ten times or more. The antigen is not known. The authors deemed Graves' hyperthyroidism stable absent ophthalmopathy progression within 18 months. The CDR3 is made up of 14 amino acids. The V gene lost 4 bases and the J gene lost 0 bases, with 7 bases spanning the gap. Germline CDR1 LGHDT, CDR2 YNNKEL (reference sequence). The CDR3 regions of TCR beta were amplified from RNA transcripts. A first-round RT-PCR of the TCR CDR3 used the HTBI primer set. TCRdb reprocessed the multiplex PCR reads with MiXCR, giving one entry per CDR3 protein. Seen here are approximately 430,000 distinct CDR3 sequences, 15% to 17% observed once, and the top ten hold roughly 14%.

The chain recombines TRBV3-1 with TRBJ2-4; D unresolved. What was sequenced was blood. The TCR comes from a woman under 30 with Graves' hyperthyroidism. CDR3 nucleotides: TGTGCCAGCAGCCCCGGGTTAGCCAAAAACATTCAGTACTTC. Translated: CASSPGLAKNIQYF.